This T cell receptor (beta chain) was observed in a study of Ad26.COV2.S vaccination and SARS-CoV-2 variants. Study-wide context: The trial was COV1001 and the donor's arm was Ad26.COV2.S. Dosing was one shot or two shots 56 days apart. Study-level results: Placebo recipients had lower spike-specific TCR breadth than vaccine recipients.

Treatment reported: around 19 received Ad26.COV2.S at low or high dose, single or two shots; a few received placebo; per-sample allocation not given. All samples were drawn on day 63, counting from the first vaccine or placebo injection. Ad26 vector vaccine expressed Wuhan-strain SARS-CoV-2 spike. Sequencing used immunoSEQ multiplex PCR; TCRdb keeps in-frame clones, though not all of them. The sample carries more than 400,000 clones, around 92% recorded once. Concerning this clone: Its antigen is unidentified.

The V and J ends lost 0 bases and 3 bases, in that order; junction bases with no gene match: 4. Germline CDR1 and CDR2: SGHDT and YYEEEE. The CDR3 is 15 amino acids. V gene TRBV5-6 combines with J gene TRBJ2-3, with 7 bases aligning to TRBD1. This TCR was recovered from a person aged 18-65 years who received the Ad26.COV2.S COVID-19 vaccine or a placebo. The sequencing used peripheral blood, collected in a trial of Ad26.COV2.S vaccine versus placebo. For the CDR3, the DNA is TGTGCCAGCAGCTTGGGAGGGGGCGCAACAGATACGCAGTATTTT. Protein product: CASSLGGGATDTQYF.